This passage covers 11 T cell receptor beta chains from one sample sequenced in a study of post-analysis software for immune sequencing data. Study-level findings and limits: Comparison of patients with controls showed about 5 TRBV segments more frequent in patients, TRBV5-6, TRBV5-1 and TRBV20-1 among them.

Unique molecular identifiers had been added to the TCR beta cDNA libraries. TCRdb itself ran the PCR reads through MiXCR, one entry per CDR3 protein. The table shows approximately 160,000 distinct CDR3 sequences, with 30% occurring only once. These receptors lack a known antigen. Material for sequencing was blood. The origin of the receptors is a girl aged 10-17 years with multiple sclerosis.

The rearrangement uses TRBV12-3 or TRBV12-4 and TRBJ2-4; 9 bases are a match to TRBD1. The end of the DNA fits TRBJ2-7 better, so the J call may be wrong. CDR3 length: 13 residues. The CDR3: CASSRDRAHEQYF. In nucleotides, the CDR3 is TGTGCCAGCTCGAGGGACAGGGCCCACGAGCAGTACTTC.

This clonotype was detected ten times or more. CDR3 nucleotides: TGTGCCAGCACACCAACGGGGACTGGGACCTACGAGCAGTACTTC. Protein: CASTPTGTGTYEQYF. J is TRBJ2-7 and V is TRBV6-1; D may be TRBD2 (6 bases). This CDR3 has 15 amino acids. Germline CDR1 MNHNS, CDR2 SASEGT. Deletions cut 7 bases from V and 2 bases from J, with 18 bases between.

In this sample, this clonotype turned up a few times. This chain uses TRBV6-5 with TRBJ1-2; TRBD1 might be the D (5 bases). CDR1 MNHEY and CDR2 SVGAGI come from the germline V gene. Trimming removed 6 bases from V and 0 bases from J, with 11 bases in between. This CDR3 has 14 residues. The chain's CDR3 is CASSDGTSNYGYTF. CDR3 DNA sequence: TGTGCCAGCAGCGACGGGACGTCTAACTATGGCTACACCTTC.

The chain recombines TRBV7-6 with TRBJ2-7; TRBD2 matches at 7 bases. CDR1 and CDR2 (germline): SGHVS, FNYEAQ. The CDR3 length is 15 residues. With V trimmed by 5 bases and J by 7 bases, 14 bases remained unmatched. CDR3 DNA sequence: TGTGCCAGCAGCGTTGAGGCGGGAGAAGCTAGGGAGCAGTACTTC. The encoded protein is CASSVEAGEAREQYF.

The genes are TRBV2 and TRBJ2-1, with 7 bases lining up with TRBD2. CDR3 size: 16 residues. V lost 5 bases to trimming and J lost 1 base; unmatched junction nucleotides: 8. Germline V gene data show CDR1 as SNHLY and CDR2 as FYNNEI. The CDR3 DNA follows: TGTGCCAGCAGTAACGTTGGGGGGGGTTCCTACAATGAGCAGTTCTTC. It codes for CASSNVGGGSYNEQFF.

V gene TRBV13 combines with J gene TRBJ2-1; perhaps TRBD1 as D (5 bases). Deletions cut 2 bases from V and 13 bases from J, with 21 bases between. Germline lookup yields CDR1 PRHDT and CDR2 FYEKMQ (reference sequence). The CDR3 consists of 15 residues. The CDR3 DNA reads TGTGCCAGCAGCTTAAGACAGTACCTACAAGAGACCCAGTTCTTC. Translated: CASSLRQYLQETQFF.

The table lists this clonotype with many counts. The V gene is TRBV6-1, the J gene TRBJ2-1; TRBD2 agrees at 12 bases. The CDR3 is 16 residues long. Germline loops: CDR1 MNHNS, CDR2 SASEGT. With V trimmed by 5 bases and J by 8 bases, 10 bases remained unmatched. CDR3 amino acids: CASSKGRTSGTDEQFF. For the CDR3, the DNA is TGTGCCAGCAGTAAAGGGAGGACTAGCGGGACCGATGAGCAGTTCTTC.

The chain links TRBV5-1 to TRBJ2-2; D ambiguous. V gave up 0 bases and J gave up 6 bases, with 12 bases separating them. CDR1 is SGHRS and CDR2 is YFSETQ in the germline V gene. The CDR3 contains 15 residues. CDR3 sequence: CASSLESGVSGELFF. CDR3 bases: TGCGCCAGCAGCTTGGAATCGGGTGTCTCCGGGGAGCTGTTTTTT.

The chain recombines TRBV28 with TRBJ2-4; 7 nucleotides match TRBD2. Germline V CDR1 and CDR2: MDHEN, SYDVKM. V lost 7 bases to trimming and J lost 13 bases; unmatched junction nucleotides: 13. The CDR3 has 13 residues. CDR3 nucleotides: TGTGCCAGCACAACGGGGGGTCTCGGGGAGCAGTACTTC. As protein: CASTTGGLGEQYF.

This chain's CDR3 is CASSLGEWAGGWYF. For the CDR3, the DNA is TGTGCCAGCAGCTTGGGAGAGTGGGCCGGGGGGTGGTACTTC. The V gene is TRBV5-6, the J gene TRBJ2-5, with 7 bases identical to TRBD2. The germline gives CDR1 SGHDT, CDR2 YYEEEE. The CDR3 loop spans 14 amino acids. Trimming removed 0 bases from V and 13 bases from J; junction bases left unmatched: 12.

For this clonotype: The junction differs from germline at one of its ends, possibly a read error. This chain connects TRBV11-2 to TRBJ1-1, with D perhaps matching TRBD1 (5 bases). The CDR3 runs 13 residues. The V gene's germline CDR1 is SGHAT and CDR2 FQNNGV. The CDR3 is CASGLEGNLGAFF. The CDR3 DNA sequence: TGTGCCAGCGGCTTAGAGGGGAATCTTGGAGCTTTCTTT.